The source of this T cell receptor beta chain is a study of vaccination and CD4 T cells after COVID-19. On the study more broadly: Six male and four female convalescents took part, two of them Hispanic. Samples after vaccination came a median around eleven weeks past dose two, ranging 14 to 241. Diagnosis preceded the drawing of post-COVID samples by a median approximately 96 days (range 35 to 161). Culture controls were given either a CEFX pool, an HIV-1 Nef pool, or no peptide.

Indicated treatment: roughly ten-day PBMC culture with coronavirus spike peptide pools or control peptides (ViraFEST assay). CDR1 is MNHNS and CDR2 is SASEGT in the germline V gene. Trimming shortened V by 10 bases and J by 5 bases, and 17 bases separated the two germline ends. This CDR3 has 13 residues. Cultured CD4+ T cells had their DNA profiled by the Oncomine TCR Beta short-read assay. In TCRdb, the PCR reads were re-called with MiXCR into one record per CDR3 protein. The profile shows over 10,000 distinct CDR3 sequences, around 58% of them singletons. To note about this clonotype: What it recognizes is unknown.

The receptor's source is a human donor who had recovered from COVID-19. The specimen was CD4+ T cells from blood, cultured in vitro. The genes are TRBV6-1 and TRBJ2-5; no definite D call. This CDR3 is CAIRGMDVETQYF. The CDR3 DNA is TGTGCCATCCGAGGTATGGACGTCGAGACCCAGTACTTC.